This TCR beta chain emerged from a study of technical replicates of blood from a handful of donors. Per the germline V gene, CDR1 is MNHEY and CDR2 is SMNVEV (reference sequence). V lost 3 bases to trimming and J lost 1 base, with 7 bases between them. The CDR3 runs to 13 residues. Repertoires were generated with immunoSEQ multiplex PCR, while TCRdb's copy carries only in-frame clones and drops some. Altogether about 53,000 clones are present, 86% being singletons, with the ten largest covering 5.6%. The rearrangement joins TRBV27 to TRBJ2-7; D is unresolved. The sequence derives from a human donor in good health. Some clones in this sample may be carry-over from other donors' samples. The sample comprised PBMCs. The CDR3 DNA reads TGTGCCAGCAGTTTTGCCGGTTCCTACGAGCAGTACTTC. Protein sequence: CASSFAGSYEQYF.